These 21 T cell receptor beta chains share one sample of origin, sequenced in a study of control samples from healthy donors and cancer patients. Data came from immunoSEQ multiplex PCR; TCRdb stores just in-frame clones and leaves some out. This sample has some 120,000 clones, with about 88% found just once. Sequencing was carried out using blood. Source of these receptors: a man aged 50 to 59 in good health.

This chain joins TRBV21-1 and TRBJ1-6; the table's D call of TRBD1 was not tested on the DNA. TRBV21-1 is a listed pseudogene. The CDR3 extends over 16 amino acids. CDR3 nucleotides: TGTGCCAGCAGCAAAAGGCGCGGACAGTATAATTCACCCCTCCACTTT. This sequence encodes CASSKRRGQYNSPLHF.

The chain is built from TRBV19 and TRBJ2-3, with 8 bases lining up with TRBD2. Germline loops: CDR1 LNHDA, CDR2 SQIVND (reference sequence). The V and J ends lost 1 base and 9 bases, in that order; junction bases with no gene match: 9. The CDR3 covers 15 residues. CDR3 residues: CASSIANGGAGTQYF. The CDR3 nucleotides are TGTGCCAGTAGTATAGCAAACGGGGGGGCCGGAACGCAGTATTTT.

The rearrangement uses TRBV21-1 and TRBJ2-7. TRBV21-1 is a pseudogene segment. The CDR3 consists of 14 residues. The CDR3 here is CASSNGWGIHEQYF. In nucleotides, the CDR3 is TGTGCCAGCAGCAACGGTTGGGGAATCCACGAGCAGTACTTC.

Notes on this clone: The junction departs from germline at one end; a sequencing error may be responsible. This chain uses TRBV7-9 with TRBJ2-5; 9 bases line up with TRBD2. Germline assignment: CDR1 SEHNR and CDR2 FQNEAQ (reference sequence). This CDR3 has 13 amino acids. The CDR3 DNA follows: TGTGCCAGCAGCCTAGCGGGAAAAGAGACCCAGTACTTC. This gives the protein CASSLAGKETQYF.

The chain links TRBV7-2 to TRBJ1-1; weak D call: TRBD1 (6 bases). The length of the CDR3 is 16 residues. Germline V gives CDR1 SGHTA, CDR2 FQGNSA. V shed 1 base and J shed 3 bases, with 15 bases lying between them. CDR3 amino acids: CASSLGGRRGYTEAFF. In DNA, the CDR3 is TGTGCCAGCAGCTTAGGGGGGAGAAGGGGGTACACTGAAGCTTTCTTT. The variable domain in full, with the rest retrieved from reference TRBV7-2 and TRBJ1-1, is GAGVSQSPSNKVTEKGKDVELRCDPISGHTALYWYRQSLGQGLEFLIYFQGNSAPDKSGLPSDRFSAERTGGSVSTLTIQRTQQEDSAVYLCASSLGGRRGYTEAFFGQGTRLTVV.

The V and J genes are TRBV20-1 and TRBJ2-3; unclear D gene. Per the germline V gene, CDR1 is DFQATT and CDR2 is SNEGSKA (reference sequence). V gave up 3 bases and J gave up 4 bases, with 14 bases separating them. This CDR3 region has 14 residues. The CDR3 loop is CSASGVLTADTQYF. CDR3 DNA: TGCAGTGCTAGTGGGGTCCTCACGGCAGATACGCAGTATTTT.

The V and J genes are TRBV11-3 and TRBJ2-7, with 7 bases that match TRBD1. The trim removed 1 base at V and 0 bases at J, leaving 3 bases unmatched. This CDR3 contains 15 residues. The germline V gene has CDR1 SGHNT and CDR2 YENEEA. The CDR3 loop reads CASSLVGTVSYEQYF. CDR3 bases: TGTGCCAGCAGCTTAGTTGGGACAGTCTCCTACGAGCAGTACTTC.

The chain couples TRBV29-1 to TRBJ2-4, with D possibly being TRBD1 or TRBD2 (7 bases each). Germline V lookup: CDR1 SQVTM, CDR2 ANQGSEA. The CDR3 totals 13 residues. Trimming removed 5 bases at V and 6 bases at J, with 14 bases between. CDR3: CSVQGGETNIQYF. As DNA, the CDR3 is TGCAGCGTTCAGGGGGGGGAGACAAACATTCAGTACTTC.

J is TRBJ1-2 and V is TRBV5-1; TRBD1 matches at 7 bases. The CDR3 spans 12 residues. Germline V CDR1 and CDR2: SGHRS, YFSETQ. Trimming cost V 6 bases and J 7 bases; bases outside gene matches: 6. CDR3 bases: TGCGCCAGCATCAGGGGGTCATTTGGCTACACCTTC. Protein sequence: CASIRGSFGYTF.

This chain links TRBV19 with TRBJ1-5; perhaps TRBD1 as D (5 bases). The germline V gene encodes CDR1 LNHDA and CDR2 SQIVND (reference sequence). With 7 bases removed from V and 0 bases from J, the gap between germline ends came to 13 bases. There are 15 residues in the CDR3. The CDR3 loop reads CASTADSYSNQPQHF. The CDR3 DNA follows: TGTGCCAGTACTGCAGACAGTTATAGCAATCAGCCCCAGCATTTT.

The chain carries TRBV4-1 and TRBJ2-6; D call uncertain. The CDR3 extends over 18 amino acids. Germline CDR1 is MGHRA and CDR2 is YSYEKL. With 3 bases removed from V and 4 bases from J, the gap between germline ends came to 19 bases. Here the CDR3 reads CASSHQTVGPGGANVLTF. The CDR3 bases are TGCGCCAGCAGCCACCAGACTGTCGGTCCCGGGGGGGCCAACGTCCTGACTTTC.

This chain uses TRBV19 with TRBJ1-6; 7 nucleotides align to TRBD1. Trimming took 9 bases from V and 8 from J; bases not matched to a gene: 4. This CDR3 has 12 amino acids. The V gene's germline CDR1 is LNHDA and CDR2 SQIVND (reference sequence). For the CDR3, the DNA is TGTGCCAGCAGACAGGGTCATTCACCCCTCCACTTT. Translating it yields CASRQGHSPLHF.

V usage is TRBV6-1 and J usage is TRBJ1-1, with unresolved D. The germline CDR1 and CDR2 sequences are MNHNS and SASEGT. Trimming shortened V by 2 bases and J by 1 base, and 11 bases separated the two germline ends. The CDR3 contains 15 residues. The chain's CDR3 is CASSELLFRNTEAFF. In DNA, the CDR3 is TGTGCCAGCAGTGAACTGCTTTTCCGGAACACTGAAGCTTTCTTT.

This chain links TRBV27 with TRBJ2-3; no firm D call. Germline CDR1 MNHEY, CDR2 SMNVEV (reference sequence). The CDR3 has 16 amino acids. With 1 base removed from V and 1 base from J, the gap between germline ends came to 12 bases. The CDR3 nucleotides read TGTGCCAGCAGTTTATTAGGTCGAAGAGGCACAGATACGCAGTATTTT. This encodes CASSLLGRRGTDTQYF.

V and J are TRBV5-1 and TRBJ2-7; 11 bases are shared with TRBD1. The J segment lost 5 bases and the V segment lost 4 bases, leaving 8 bases of the junction unmatched. Germline V gives CDR1 SGHRS, CDR2 YFSETQ. The length of the CDR3 is 15 residues. The CDR3 spells CASSLRTGGSHEQYF. The CDR3 bases are TGCGCCAGCAGCCTAAGGACAGGGGGCAGCCACGAGCAGTACTTC.

This sequence joins TRBV6-5 and TRBJ1-2; D is possibly TRBD1 (5 bases). Trimming removed 6 bases from V and 3 bases from J, with 14 bases in between. Germline loops: CDR1 MNHEY, CDR2 SVGAGI. The CDR3 sequence is 14 residues long. The CDR3 region is CASSRGRWDYGYTF. CDR3 nucleotides: TGTGCCAGCAGCCGGGGCAGGTGGGACTATGGCTACACCTTC.

This rearrangement joins TRBV4-1 to TRBJ1-2; no clear D. In germline, CDR1 is MGHRA, CDR2 YSYEKL. The CDR3 length is 14 residues. Trimming took off 4 bases at V and 7 bases at J, with 16 bases between the two ends. The CDR3 DNA reads as TGCGCCAGCAGCCCGCCGGGATCCCCTGGTGGCTACACCTTC. Translation gives CASSPPGSPGGYTF.

Concerning this clone itself: The identical CDR3 is also encoded by other nucleotide sequences in the sample. The chain combines TRBV28 with TRBJ1-4; D is undetermined. CDR3 length equals 12 residues. Germline CDR1 MDHEN, CDR2 SYDVKM. V lost 6 bases to trimming and J lost 8 bases, with 10 bases between them. CDR3 region: CASSPRGEKLFF. In DNA, the CDR3 is TGTGCCAGCAGCCCCCGCGGCGAAAAACTGTTTTTT.

The rearrangement joins TRBV20-1 to TRBJ2-5; D remains unclear. Deletions cut 7 bases from V and 2 bases from J, with 8 bases between. The CDR3 is 11 amino acids. Germline CDR1 reads DFQATT; CDR2 reads SNEGSKA (reference sequence). As DNA, the CDR3 is TGCAGTGGGCTGGTTCAAGAGACCCAGTACTTC. Amino acids: CSGLVQETQYF.

This clone turned up a few times. The rearrangement joins TRBV28 to TRBJ1-2; D uncertain. Germline loops: CDR1 MDHEN, CDR2 SYDVKM. There are 10 residues in the CDR3. V was cut by 6 bases and J by 4 bases, with 3 bases left in between. The CDR3 protein is CASRGYGYTF. The CDR3 DNA sequence: TGTGCCAGCAGGGGCTATGGCTACACCTTC.

This clone appeared once. V and J are TRBV18 and TRBJ2-1; 14 bases fit TRBD2. Germline lookup yields CDR1 KGHSH and CDR2 LQKENI. Trimming at V came to 6 bases and at J to 7 bases, leaving 2 bases not matched to a gene. This CDR3 has 14 residues. CDR3 protein: CASSTSGGANEQFF. For the CDR3, the DNA is TGTGCCAGCTCGACTAGCGGGGGGGCTAATGAGCAGTTCTTC.